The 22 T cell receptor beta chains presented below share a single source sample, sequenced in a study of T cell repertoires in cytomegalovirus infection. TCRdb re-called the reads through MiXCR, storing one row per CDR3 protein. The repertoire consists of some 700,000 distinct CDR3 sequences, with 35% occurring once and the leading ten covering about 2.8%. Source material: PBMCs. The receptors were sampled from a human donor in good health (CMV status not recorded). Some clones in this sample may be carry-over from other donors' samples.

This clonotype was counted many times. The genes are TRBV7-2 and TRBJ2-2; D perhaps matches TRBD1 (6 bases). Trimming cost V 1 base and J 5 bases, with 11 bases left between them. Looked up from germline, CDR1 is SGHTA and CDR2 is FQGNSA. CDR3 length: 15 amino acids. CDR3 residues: CASSLDRVTTGELFF. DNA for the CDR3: TGTGCCAGCAGCTTAGACAGGGTTACGACCGGGGAGCTGTTTTTT.

In DNA, the CDR3 is TGTGCCAGCACCCCGCTTTGGCTAGGGAGGACCGGGGAGCTGTTTTTT. Amino acid sequence: CASTPLWLGRTGELFF. V and J are TRBV6-5 and TRBJ2-2, with D possibly matching TRBD2 (6 bases). The CDR3 loop spans 16 amino acids. The germline V gene has CDR1 MNHEY and CDR2 SVGAGI. V lost 7 bases to trimming and J lost 5 bases, with 20 bases between them.

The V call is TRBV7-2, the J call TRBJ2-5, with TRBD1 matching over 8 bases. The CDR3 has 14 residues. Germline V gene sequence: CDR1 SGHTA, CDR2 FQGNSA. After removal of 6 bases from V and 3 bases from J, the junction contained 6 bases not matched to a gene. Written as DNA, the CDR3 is TGTGCCAGCAGTCAAGGACAGGGAAAAGAGACCCAGTACTTC. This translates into CASSQGQGKETQYF.

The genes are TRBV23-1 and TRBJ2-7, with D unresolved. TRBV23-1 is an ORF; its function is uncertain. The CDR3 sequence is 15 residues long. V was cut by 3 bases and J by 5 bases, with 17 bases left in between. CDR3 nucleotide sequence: TGCGCCAGCAGTCATCGAACCCGCGGTTCCCACGAGCAGTACTTC. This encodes CASSHRTRGSHEQYF.

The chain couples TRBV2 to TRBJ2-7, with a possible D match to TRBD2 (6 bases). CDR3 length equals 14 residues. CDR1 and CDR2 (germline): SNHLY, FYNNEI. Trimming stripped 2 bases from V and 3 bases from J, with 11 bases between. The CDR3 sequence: CASSERAGLYEQYF. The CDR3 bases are TGTGCCAGCAGTGAAAGAGCGGGTCTCTACGAGCAGTACTTC.

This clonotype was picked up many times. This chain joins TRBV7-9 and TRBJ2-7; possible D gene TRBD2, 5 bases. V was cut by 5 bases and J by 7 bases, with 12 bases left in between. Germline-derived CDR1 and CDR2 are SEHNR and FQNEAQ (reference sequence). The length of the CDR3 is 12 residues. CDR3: CASSTEGREQYF. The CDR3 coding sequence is TGTGCCAGCAGCACCGAGGGCAGGGAGCAGTACTTC.

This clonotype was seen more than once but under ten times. The CDR3, as DNA: TGTGCCAGCAGCCCCGCGGATCCTGGGGCCAACGTCCTGACTTTC. As protein: CASSPADPGANVLTF. This chain connects TRBV12-3 or TRBV12-4 to TRBJ2-6; no clear D. The V gene lost 6 bases and the J gene lost 2 bases, with 11 bases spanning the gap. This CDR3 is 15 amino acids long.

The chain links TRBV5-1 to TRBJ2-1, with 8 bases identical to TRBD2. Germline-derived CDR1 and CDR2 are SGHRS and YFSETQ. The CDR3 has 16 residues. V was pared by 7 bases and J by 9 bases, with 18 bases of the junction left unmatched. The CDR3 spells CASYQPQTGGLSEQFF. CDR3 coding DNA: TGCGCCAGCTACCAACCTCAGACGGGAGGGCTGAGTGAGCAGTTCTTC.

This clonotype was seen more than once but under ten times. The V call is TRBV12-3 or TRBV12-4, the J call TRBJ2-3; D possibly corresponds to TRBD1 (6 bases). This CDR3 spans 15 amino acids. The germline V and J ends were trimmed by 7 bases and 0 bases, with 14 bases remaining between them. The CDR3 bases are TGTGCCAGCAAGCAGGGGAAGTACAGCACAGATACGCAGTATTTT. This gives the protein CASKQGKYSTDTQYF.

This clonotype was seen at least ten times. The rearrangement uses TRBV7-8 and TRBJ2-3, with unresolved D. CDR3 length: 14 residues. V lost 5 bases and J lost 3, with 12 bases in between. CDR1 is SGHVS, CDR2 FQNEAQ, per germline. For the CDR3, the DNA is TGTGCCAGCAGCAACCTAGGTCCTACAGATACGCAGTATTTT. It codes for CASSNLGPTDTQYF.

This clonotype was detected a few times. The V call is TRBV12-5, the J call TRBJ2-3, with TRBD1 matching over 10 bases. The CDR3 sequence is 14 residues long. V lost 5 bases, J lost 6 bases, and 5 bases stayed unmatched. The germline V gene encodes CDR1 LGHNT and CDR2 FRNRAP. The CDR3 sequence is CASGLGTGVDTQYF. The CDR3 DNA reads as TGTGCTAGTGGTCTAGGGACAGGGGTGGATACGCAGTATTTT.

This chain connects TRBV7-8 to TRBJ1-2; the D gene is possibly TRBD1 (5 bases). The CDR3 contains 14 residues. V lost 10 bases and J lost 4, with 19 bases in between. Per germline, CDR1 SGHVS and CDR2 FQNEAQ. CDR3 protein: CATAQTELPYGYTF. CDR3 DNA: TGTGCCACGGCACAGACAGAGCTGCCCTATGGCTACACCTTC.

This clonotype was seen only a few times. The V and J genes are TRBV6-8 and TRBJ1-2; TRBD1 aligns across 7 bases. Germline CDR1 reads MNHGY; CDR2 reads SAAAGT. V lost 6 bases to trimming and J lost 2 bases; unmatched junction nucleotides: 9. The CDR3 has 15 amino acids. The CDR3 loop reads CASRQNRGGNYGYTF. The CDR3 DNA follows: TGTGCCAGCAGACAGAACAGGGGAGGGAACTATGGCTACACCTTC.

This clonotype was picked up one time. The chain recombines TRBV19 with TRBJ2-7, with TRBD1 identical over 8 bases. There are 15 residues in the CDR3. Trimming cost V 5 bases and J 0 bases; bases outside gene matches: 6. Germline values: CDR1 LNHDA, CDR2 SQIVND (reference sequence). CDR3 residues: CASSVGTGHSYEQYF. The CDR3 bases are TGTGCCAGTAGTGTGGGGACAGGCCACTCCTACGAGCAGTACTTC.

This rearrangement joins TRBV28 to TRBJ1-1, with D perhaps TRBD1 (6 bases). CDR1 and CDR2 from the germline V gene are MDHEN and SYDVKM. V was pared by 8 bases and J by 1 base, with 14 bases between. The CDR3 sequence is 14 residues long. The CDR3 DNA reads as TGTGCCAGCTTGGGGGGCGCGGGGAACACTGAAGCTTTCTTT. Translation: CASLGGAGNTEAFF.

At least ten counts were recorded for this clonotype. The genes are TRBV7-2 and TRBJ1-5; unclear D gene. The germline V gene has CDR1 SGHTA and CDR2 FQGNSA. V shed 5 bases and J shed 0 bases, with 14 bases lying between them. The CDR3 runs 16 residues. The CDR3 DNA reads TGTGCCAGCAGCCGGGTTGGTGGGAGTAGCAATCAGCCCCAGCATTTT. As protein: CASSRVGGSSNQPQHF.

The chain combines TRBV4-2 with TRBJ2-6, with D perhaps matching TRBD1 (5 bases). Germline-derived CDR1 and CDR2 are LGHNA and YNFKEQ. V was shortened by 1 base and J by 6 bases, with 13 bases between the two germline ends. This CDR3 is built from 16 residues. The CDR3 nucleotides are TGTGCCAGCAGCCAAGGATCCACAGGCACGGCCAACGTCCTGACTTTC. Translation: CASSQGSTGTANVLTF.

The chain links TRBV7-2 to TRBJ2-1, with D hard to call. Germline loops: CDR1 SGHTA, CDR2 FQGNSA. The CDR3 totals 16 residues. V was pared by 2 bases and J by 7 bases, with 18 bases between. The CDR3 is CASSLMMRKTRNEQFF. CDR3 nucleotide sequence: TGTGCCAGCAGCTTAATGATGAGGAAAACTCGGAATGAGCAGTTCTTC.

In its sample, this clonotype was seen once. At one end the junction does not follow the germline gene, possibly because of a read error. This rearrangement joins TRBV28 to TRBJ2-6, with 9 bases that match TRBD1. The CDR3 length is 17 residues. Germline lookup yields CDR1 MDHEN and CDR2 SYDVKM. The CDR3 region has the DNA TGTCCCAGCAGTTTGGGGGACAGGGTTGGTGGGGCCAACGTCCTGACTTTC. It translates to CPSSLGDRVGGANVLTF.

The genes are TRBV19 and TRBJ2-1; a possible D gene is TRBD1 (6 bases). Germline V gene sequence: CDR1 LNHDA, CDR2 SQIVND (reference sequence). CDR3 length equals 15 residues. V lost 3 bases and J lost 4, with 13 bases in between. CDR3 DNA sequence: TGTGCCAGTAGTATCTTCGGGACAAATTACAATGAGCAGTTCTTC. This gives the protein CASSIFGTNYNEQFF.

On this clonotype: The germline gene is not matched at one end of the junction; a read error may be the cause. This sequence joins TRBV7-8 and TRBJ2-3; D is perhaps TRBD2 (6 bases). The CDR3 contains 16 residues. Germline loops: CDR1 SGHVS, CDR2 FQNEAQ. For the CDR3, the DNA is TGTGCCAGCAGCGTAACCCGACTAGAAGGCACAGATACTCAGTATTTT. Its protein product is CASSVTRLEGTDTQYF.

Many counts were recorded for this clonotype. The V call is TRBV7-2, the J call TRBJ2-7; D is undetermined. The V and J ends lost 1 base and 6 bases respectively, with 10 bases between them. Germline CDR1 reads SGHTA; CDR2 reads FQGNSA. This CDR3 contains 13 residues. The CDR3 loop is CASSLGVVGEQYF. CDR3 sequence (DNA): TGTGCCAGCAGCTTAGGGGTTGTCGGCGAGCAGTACTTC. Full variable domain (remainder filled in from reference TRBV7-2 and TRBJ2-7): GAGVSQSPSNKVTEKGKDVELRCDPISGHTALYWYRQSLGQGLEFLIYFQGNSAPDKSGLPSDRFSAERTGGSVSTLTIQRTQQEDSAVYLCASSLGVVGEQYFGPGTRLTVT.